Shown below are 21 T cell receptor beta chains from a single sample sequenced in a study of B cell selection in AIRE deficiency (dated by TCRdb to between 2019 and 2020). CD4+CD127+ cells were sorted as the conventional CD4 T cell population. Library preparation was by the immunoSEQ multiplex PCR assay. Drawn from immuneACCESS, this table holds only the in-frame rearrangements with V and J called that TCRdb kept. Clones are partly lost; checked studies trace under half to an unresolved V gene and leave the rest unexplained. Present in this sample are tens of thousands of clones, 95% to 98% of which were seen just once. The ten largest account for about 0.19% of the sample. Sequencing used conventional CD4+ T cells sorted from PBMCs. These receptors came from a human donor with AIRE deficiency.

The chain is built from TRBV9 and TRBJ2-2, with TRBD1 matching over 9 bases. Germline V gives CDR1 SGDLS, CDR2 YYNGEE. V dropped 0 bases and J dropped 4; count of bases not matched to a gene: 10. The CDR3 covers 18 residues. CDR3 loop: CASSVGPRDRVGTGELFF. The CDR3 DNA reads as TGTGCCAGCAGCGTAGGCCCCCGGGACAGGGTGGGCACCGGGGAGCTGTTTTTT.

The chain couples TRBV11-2 to TRBJ2-7; TRBD1 matches at 7 bases. The CDR3 runs 14 residues. J lost 0 bases, V lost 6 bases, and 5 bases had no gene match. Germline V gives CDR1 SGHAT, CDR2 FQNNGV. The CDR3 region is CASRRDRPSYEQYF. CDR3 bases: TGTGCCAGCAGGAGGGACAGACCCTCCTACGAGCAGTACTTC. Full variable domain (remainder filled in from reference TRBV11-2 and TRBJ2-7): EAGVAQSPRYKIIEKRQSVAFWCNPISGHATLYWYQQILGQGPKLLIQFQNNGVVDDSQLPKDRFSAERLKGVDSTLKIQPAKLEDSAVYLCASRRDRPSYEQYFGPGTRLTVT.

Here the CDR3 DNA reads TGTGCCAGCAGCTTTCAGGGACGGGGGGTTTCCTACGAGCAGTACTTC. Amino acid sequence: CASSFQGRGVSYEQYF. The chain carries TRBV13 and TRBJ2-7; 7 bases are shared with TRBD2. After removal of 3 bases from V and 1 base from J, the junction contained 9 bases not matched to a gene. The CDR3 is 16 amino acids. Per germline, CDR1 PRHDT and CDR2 FYEKMQ (reference sequence).

This clone was seen once. This chain uses TRBV5-1 with TRBJ2-1; 12 bases agree with TRBD2. Germline CDR1 SGHRS, CDR2 YFSETQ. J lost 6 bases, V lost 4 bases, and 8 bases had no gene match. The CDR3 is made up of 16 amino acids. CDR3 nucleotides: TGCGCCAGCAGCGCCCCGGGACTAGCGGGCCTCAATGAGCAGTTCTTC. This gives the protein CASSAPGLAGLNEQFF. Full variable domain (missing parts from reference TRBV5-1 and TRBJ2-1): KAGVTQTPRYLIKTRGQQVTLSCSPISGHRSVSWYQQTPGQGLQFLFEYFSETQRNKGNFPGRFSGRQFSNSRSEMNVSTLELGDSALYLCASSAPGLAGLNEQFFGPGTRLTVL.

V usage is TRBV5-4 and J usage is TRBJ2-7; D is uncertain. With 4 bases removed from V and 0 bases from J, the gap between germline ends came to 17 bases. This CDR3 has 16 amino acids. Germline V CDR1 and CDR2: SGHNT, YYREEE (reference sequence). For the CDR3, the DNA is TGTGCCAGCAGCCAAGTGGGCGACCCCAGCTCCTACGAGCAGTACTTC. The encoded protein is CASSQVGDPSSYEQYF.

J is TRBJ2-5 and V is TRBV19; TRBD2 matches 11 bases. The CDR3 contains 16 residues. In germline, CDR1 is LNHDA, CDR2 SQIVND (reference sequence). The V and J ends lost 3 bases and 4 bases, in that order; junction bases with no gene match: 7. Here the CDR3 DNA reads TGTGCCAGTAGTATTCTAGCGGGAGGAATAGGAGAGACCCAGTACTTC. Its translation is CASSILAGGIGETQYF.

The chain has TRBV2 and TRBJ1-2; D is unresolved. Germline CDR1 SNHLY, CDR2 FYNNEI. The V gene lost 5 bases and the J gene lost 0 bases, with 10 bases spanning the gap. The CDR3 totals 14 residues. For the CDR3, the DNA is TGTGCCAGCAGTCCACTTACTACTAACTATGGCTACACCTTC. Residues: CASSPLTTNYGYTF.

This chain connects TRBV7-2 to TRBJ2-5; TRBD2 agrees at 9 bases. TRBJ2-7 matches the DNA end more closely, so the J call is doubtful. Germline V lookup: CDR1 SGHTA, CDR2 FQGNSA. CDR3 length: 14 residues. CDR3 region: CASTRISGSSEQYF. Here the CDR3 DNA reads TGTGCCAGCACCAGGATTAGCGGGAGTAGCGAGCAGTACTTC.

There are a few counts of this clone. This sequence joins TRBV7-9 and TRBJ1-1; TRBD1 agrees at 9 bases. The CDR3 has 13 amino acids. The trim removed 4 bases at V and 5 bases at J, leaving 2 bases unmatched. The germline gives CDR1 SEHNR, CDR2 FQNEAQ (reference sequence). The CDR3 DNA reads TGTGCCAGCAGCTCGGGACAGGGAACTGAAGCTTTCTTT. Amino acid sequence: CASSSGQGTEAFF.

The CDR3 DNA follows: TGTGCCAGCAGCGTAGGGGGCAGCCTCTACAATGAGCAGTTCTTC. Translated: CASSVGGSLYNEQFF. The chain has TRBV9 and TRBJ2-1; TRBD1 is a possible D gene (5 bases). The V gene's germline CDR1 is SGDLS and CDR2 YYNGEE. The ends were cut back, 0 bases at V and 3 bases at J, with 10 bases in the middle. The CDR3 sequence is 15 residues long.

The chain combines TRBV29-1 with TRBJ1-1, with TRBD1 as a possible D gene (5 bases). V lost 4 bases, J lost 4 bases, and 16 bases lay in between. CDR3 length: 14 residues. Germline V gene data show CDR1 as SQVTM and CDR2 as ANQGSEA. CDR3 sequence reads: CSVAGGGVGTEAFF. CDR3 sequence (DNA): TGCAGCGTTGCCGGTGGGGGGGTGGGCACTGAAGCTTTCTTT. The full variable domain, completed using reference TRBV29-1 and TRBJ1-1, is SAVISQKPSRDICQRGTSLTIQCQVDSQVTMMFWYRQQPGQSLTLIATANQGSEATYESGFVIDKFPISRPNLTFSTLTVSNMSPEDSSIYLCSVAGGGVGTEAFFGQGTRLTVV.

The chain couples TRBV5-8 to TRBJ1-2; a weak D match, TRBD1 (6 bases). Deletions cut 4 bases from V and 7 bases from J, with 14 bases between. Per germline, CDR1 SGHTS and CDR2 YDEGEE. The CDR3 is 13 residues long. Here the CDR3 DNA reads TGTGCCAGCAGCCGCGACAGGTGGGGTGGCTACACCTTC. Protein sequence: CASSRDRWGGYTF.

The chain is built from TRBV5-1 and TRBJ2-7; D is possibly TRBD1 or TRBD2 (5 bases each). The germline gives CDR1 SGHRS, CDR2 YFSETQ. V lost 2 bases to trimming and J lost 3 bases, with 24 bases between them. This CDR3 has 18 amino acids. CDR3 DNA: TGCGCCAGCAGCTTCTCATCGAGCAGGGCCCGGGAAAGCTACGAGCAGTACTTC. Encoded protein: CASSFSSSRARESYEQYF.

The V gene is TRBV10-3, the J gene TRBJ2-7, with D maybe TRBD2 (5 bases). The CDR3 runs to 14 residues. Germline CDR1 reads ENHRY; CDR2 reads SYGVKD. Trimming removed 0 bases at V and 2 bases at J, with 8 bases between. The CDR3 sequence: CAISESSVAYEQYF. The CDR3 DNA reads TGTGCCATCAGTGAGTCTAGCGTTGCCTACGAGCAGTACTTC.

V usage is TRBV28 and J usage is TRBJ2-7, with D tentatively TRBD1 or TRBD2 (5 bases each). The CDR3 covers 13 residues. V gave up 6 bases and J gave up 3 bases, with 12 bases separating them. CDR1 is MDHEN, CDR2 SYDVKM, per germline. The CDR3 coding sequence is TGTGCCAGCAGGGGGGACGGGAACTACGAGCAGTACTTC. As protein: CASRGDGNYEQYF. Full variable domain (rest looked up from reference TRBV28 and TRBJ2-7): DVKVTQSSRYLVKRTGEKVFLECVQDMDHENMFWYRQDPGLGLRLIYFSYDVKMKEKGDIPEGYSVSREKKERFSLILESASTNQTSMYLCASRGDGNYEQYFGPGTRLTVT.

This chain connects TRBV19 to TRBJ2-2; D not resolved. Trimming cost V 3 bases and J 1 base, with 9 bases left between them. Germline CDR1 LNHDA, CDR2 SQIVND (reference sequence). The CDR3 extends over 15 amino acids. The CDR3 DNA reads TGTGCCAGTAGTATCCTCCTGCGGAACACCGGGGAGCTGTTTTTT. Translated, it gives CASSILLRNTGELFF.

This clone was recorded only once. The gene calls are TRBV5-4 and TRBJ2-5; 8 bases agree with TRBD2. The CDR3 spans 16 residues. The germline gives CDR1 SGHNT, CDR2 YYREEE (reference sequence). Trimming cost V 4 bases and J 5 bases; bases outside gene matches: 13. CDR3 sequence (DNA): TGTGCCAGCAGCGATCACCGCGGGAGGAGAGGGGAGACCCAGTACTTC. This codes for CASSDHRGRRGETQYF.

The gene calls are TRBV10-3 and TRBJ2-3; D ambiguous. V lost 4 bases and J 0 bases, leaving 5 bases between the germline ends. This CDR3 spans 13 amino acids. CDR1 is ENHRY, CDR2 SYGVKD, per germline. CDR3 amino acids: CAISVGSTDTQYF. In DNA, the CDR3 is TGTGCCATCAGTGTCGGAAGCACAGATACGCAGTATTTT.

The V gene is TRBV4-3, the J gene TRBJ2-3, with 10 bases identical to TRBD1. Per the germline V gene, CDR1 is LGHNA and CDR2 is YSLEER. The CDR3 runs to 14 residues. V lost 5 bases to trimming and J lost 2 bases; unmatched junction nucleotides: 1. The CDR3 is CASSDRGPTDTQYF. DNA of the CDR3: TGCGCCAGCAGCGACAGGGGGCCCACAGATACGCAGTATTTT.

The table lists this clone with a count of one. This specimen includes other DNA sequences encoding the same CDR3. The CDR3, as DNA: TGTGCCAGCAGATCCCAAGAGACCCAGTACTTC. The encoded protein is CASRSQETQYF. This sequence joins TRBV28 and TRBJ2-5; no definite D call. Germline V CDR1 and CDR2: MDHEN, SYDVKM. The CDR3 covers 11 residues. Trimming removed 6 bases from V and 1 base from J, with 3 bases in between.

This clone was observed a single time. V gene TRBV30 combines with J gene TRBJ1-5; no reliable D call. The CDR3 length is 15 residues. Germline V gives CDR1 GTSNPN, CDR2 SVGIG (reference sequence). The V end lost 4 bases, the J end lost 0 bases, and 13 bases lay between the germline ends. The CDR3 nucleotides read TGTGCCTGGACACGAGGCTCAAATAGCAATCAGCCCCAGCATTTT. Translating it yields CAWTRGSNSNQPQHF.